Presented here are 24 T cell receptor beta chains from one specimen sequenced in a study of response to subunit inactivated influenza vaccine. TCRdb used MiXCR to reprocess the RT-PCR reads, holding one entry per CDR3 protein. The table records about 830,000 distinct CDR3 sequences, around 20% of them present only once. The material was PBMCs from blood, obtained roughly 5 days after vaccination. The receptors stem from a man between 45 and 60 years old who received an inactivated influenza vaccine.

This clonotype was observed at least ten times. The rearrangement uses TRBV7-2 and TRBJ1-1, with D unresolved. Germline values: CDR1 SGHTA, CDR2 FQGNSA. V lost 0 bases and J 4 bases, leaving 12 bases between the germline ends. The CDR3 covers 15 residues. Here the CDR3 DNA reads TGTGCCAGCAGCTTAGCGCAAGGTCATAGCACTGAAGCTTTCTTT. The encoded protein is CASSLAQGHSTEAFF. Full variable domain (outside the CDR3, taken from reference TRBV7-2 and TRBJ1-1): GAGVSQSPSNKVTEKGKDVELRCDPISGHTALYWYRQSLGQGLEFLIYFQGNSAPDKSGLPSDRFSAERTGGSVSTLTIQRTQQEDSAVYLCASSLAQGHSTEAFFGQGTRLTVV.

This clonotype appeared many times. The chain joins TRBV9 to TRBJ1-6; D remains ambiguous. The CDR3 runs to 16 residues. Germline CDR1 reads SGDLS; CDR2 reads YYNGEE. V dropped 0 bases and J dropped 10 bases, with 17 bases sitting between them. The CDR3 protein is CASSVDLNPSSSPLHF. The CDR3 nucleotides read TGTGCCAGCAGCGTAGATCTTAATCCGTCTTCCTCACCCCTCCACTTT.

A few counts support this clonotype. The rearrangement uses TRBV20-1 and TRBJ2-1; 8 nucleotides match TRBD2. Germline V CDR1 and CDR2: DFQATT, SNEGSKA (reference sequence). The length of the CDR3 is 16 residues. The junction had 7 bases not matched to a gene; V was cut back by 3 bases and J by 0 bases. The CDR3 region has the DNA TGCAGTGCTAGTCTGCGGGGGGCCAGCTCCTACAATGAGCAGTTCTTC. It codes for CSASLRGASSYNEQFF.

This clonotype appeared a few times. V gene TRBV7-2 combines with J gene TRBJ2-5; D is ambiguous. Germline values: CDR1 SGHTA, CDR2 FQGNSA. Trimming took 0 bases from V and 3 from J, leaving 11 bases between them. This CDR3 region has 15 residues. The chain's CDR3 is CASSLAGLGKETQYF. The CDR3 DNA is TGTGCCAGCAGCTTAGCTGGGCTGGGAAAAGAGACCCAGTACTTC.

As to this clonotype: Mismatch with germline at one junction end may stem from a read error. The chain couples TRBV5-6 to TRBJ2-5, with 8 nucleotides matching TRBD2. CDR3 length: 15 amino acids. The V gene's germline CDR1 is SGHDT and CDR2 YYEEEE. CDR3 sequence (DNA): TGTGCCAGCAGCTTCATCGGGGGGGTCCAAAAGACCCAGTACTTC. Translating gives CASSFIGGVQKTQYF.

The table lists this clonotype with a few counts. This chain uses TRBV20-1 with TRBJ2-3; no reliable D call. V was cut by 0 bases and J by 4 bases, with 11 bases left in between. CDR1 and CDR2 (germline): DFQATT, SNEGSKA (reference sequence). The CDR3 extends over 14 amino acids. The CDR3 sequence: CSARDKGWADTQYF. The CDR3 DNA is TGCAGTGCTAGAGATAAGGGTTGGGCAGATACGCAGTATTTT.

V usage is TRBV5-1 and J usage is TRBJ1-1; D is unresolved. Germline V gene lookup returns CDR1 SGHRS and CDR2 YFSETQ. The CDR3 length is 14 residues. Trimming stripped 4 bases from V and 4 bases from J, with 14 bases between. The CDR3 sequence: CASSPRALPTEAFF. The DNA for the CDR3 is TGCGCCAGCAGCCCGAGGGCCCTTCCCACTGAAGCTTTCTTT.

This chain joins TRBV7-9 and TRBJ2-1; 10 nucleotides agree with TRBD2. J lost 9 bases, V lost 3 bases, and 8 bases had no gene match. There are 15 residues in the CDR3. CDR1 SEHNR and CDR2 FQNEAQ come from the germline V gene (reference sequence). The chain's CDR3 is CASSLGLAITLEQFF. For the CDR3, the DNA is TGTGCCAGCAGCTTGGGACTAGCGATTACCCTTGAGCAGTTCTTC.

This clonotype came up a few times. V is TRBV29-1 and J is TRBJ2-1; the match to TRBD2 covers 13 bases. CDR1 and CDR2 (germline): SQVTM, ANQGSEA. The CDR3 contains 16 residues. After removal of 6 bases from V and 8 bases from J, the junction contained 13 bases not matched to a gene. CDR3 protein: CSVFGTSGTEVDEQFF. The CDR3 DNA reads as TGCAGCGTCTTCGGGACTAGCGGGACTGAGGTTGATGAGCAGTTCTTC.

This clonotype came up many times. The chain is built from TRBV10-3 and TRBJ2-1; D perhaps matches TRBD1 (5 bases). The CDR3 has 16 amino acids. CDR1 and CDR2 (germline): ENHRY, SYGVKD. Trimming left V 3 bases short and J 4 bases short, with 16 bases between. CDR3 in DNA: TGTGCCATCAGTGAAGAAAGACAGCTACCTTACAATGAGCAGTTCTTC. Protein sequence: CAISEERQLPYNEQFF.

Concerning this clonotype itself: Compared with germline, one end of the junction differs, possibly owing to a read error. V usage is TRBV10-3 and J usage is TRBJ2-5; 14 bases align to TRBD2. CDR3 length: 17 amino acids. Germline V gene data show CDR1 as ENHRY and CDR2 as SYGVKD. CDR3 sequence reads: CTIRGTSGRASQETQYF. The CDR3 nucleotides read TGTACCATCAGGGGGACTAGCGGGAGAGCCTCCCAAGAGACCCAGTACTTC.

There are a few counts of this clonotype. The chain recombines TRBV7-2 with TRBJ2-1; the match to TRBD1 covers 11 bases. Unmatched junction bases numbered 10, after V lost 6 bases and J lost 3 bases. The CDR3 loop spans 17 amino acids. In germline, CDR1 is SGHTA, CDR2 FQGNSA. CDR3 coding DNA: TGTGCCAGCAGTTCCCAACTAGGGACAGGGGGCTACAATGAGCAGTTCTTC. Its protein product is CASSSQLGTGGYNEQFF.

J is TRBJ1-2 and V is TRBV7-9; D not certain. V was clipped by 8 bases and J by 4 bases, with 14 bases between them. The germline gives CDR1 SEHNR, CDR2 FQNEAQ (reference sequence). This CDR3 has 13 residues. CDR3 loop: CASSKASTYGYTF. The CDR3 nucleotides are TGTGCCAGCTCCAAGGCTAGCACCTATGGCTACACCTTC.

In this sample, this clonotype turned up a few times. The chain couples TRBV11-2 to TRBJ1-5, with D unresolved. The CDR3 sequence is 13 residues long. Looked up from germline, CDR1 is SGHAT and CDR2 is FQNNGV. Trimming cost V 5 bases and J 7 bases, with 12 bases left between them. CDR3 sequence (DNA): TGTGCCAGCAGCCCAGAGGGTCGGCAGCCCCAGCATTTT. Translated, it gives CASSPEGRQPQHF. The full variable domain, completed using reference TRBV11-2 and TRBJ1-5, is EAGVAQSPRYKIIEKRQSVAFWCNPISGHATLYWYQQILGQGPKLLIQFQNNGVVDDSQLPKDRFSAERLKGVDSTLKIQPAKLEDSAVYLCASSPEGRQPQHFGDGTRLSIL.

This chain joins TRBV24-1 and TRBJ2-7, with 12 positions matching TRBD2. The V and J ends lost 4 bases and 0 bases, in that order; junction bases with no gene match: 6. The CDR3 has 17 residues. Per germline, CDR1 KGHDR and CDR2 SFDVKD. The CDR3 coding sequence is TGTGCCACCAGTGAAAACGGACTAGCGGGGAGCTCCTACGAGCAGTACTTC. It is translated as CATSENGLAGSSYEQYF.

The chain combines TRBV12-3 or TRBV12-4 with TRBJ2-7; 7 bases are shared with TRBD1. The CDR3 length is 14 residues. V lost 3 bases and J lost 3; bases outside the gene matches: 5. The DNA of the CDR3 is TGTGCCAGCAGTTTGACAGGGAATGGCTACGAGCAGTACTTC. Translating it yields CASSLTGNGYEQYF.

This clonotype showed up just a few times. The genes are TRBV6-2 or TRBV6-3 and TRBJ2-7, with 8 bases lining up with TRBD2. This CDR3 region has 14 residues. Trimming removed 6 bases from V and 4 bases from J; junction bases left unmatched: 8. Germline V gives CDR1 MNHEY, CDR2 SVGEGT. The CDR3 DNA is TGTGCCAGCAGCCGAAGCGGGGGATTGTACGAGCAGTACTTC. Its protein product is CASSRSGGLYEQYF.

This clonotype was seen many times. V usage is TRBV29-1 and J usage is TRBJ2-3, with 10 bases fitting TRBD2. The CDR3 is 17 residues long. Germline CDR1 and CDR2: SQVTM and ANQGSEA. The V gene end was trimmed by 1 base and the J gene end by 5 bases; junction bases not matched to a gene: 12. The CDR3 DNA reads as TGCAGCGTTGAAGGGCTAGCGGGAGCGCTAGGGGGAGATACGCAGTATTTT. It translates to CSVEGLAGALGGDTQYF.

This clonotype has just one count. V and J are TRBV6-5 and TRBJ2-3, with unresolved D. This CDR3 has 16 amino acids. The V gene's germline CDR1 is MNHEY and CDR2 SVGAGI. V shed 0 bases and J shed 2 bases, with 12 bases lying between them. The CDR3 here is CASSYSRQATTDTQYF. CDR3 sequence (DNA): TGTGCCAGCAGTTACTCGAGGCAGGCAACCACAGATACGCAGTATTTT.

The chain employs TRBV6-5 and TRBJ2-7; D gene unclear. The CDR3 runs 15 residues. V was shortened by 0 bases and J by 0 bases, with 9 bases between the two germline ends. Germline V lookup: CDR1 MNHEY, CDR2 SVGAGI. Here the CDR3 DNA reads TGTGCCAGCAGTTACTCGTGGGAAATCTCCTACGAGCAGTACTTC. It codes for CASSYSWEISYEQYF.

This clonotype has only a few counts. CDR3 nucleotides: TGCAGCGCCGATATGTTGGAGGAGGGCGCTTATGGCTACACCTTC. This translates into CSADMLEEGAYGYTF. The chain links TRBV29-1 to TRBJ1-2; D gene ambiguous. Germline V CDR1 and CDR2: SQVTM, ANQGSEA. This CDR3 is 15 amino acids long. Trimming cost V 7 bases and J 5 bases, with 23 bases left between them. Combining the CDR3 with reference TRBV29-1 and TRBJ1-2 gives the whole variable domain SAVISQKPSRDICQRGTSLTIQCQVDSQVTMMFWYRQQPGQSLTLIATANQGSEATYESGFVIDKFPISRPNLTFSTLTVSNMSPEDSSIYLCSADMLEEGAYGYTFGSGTRLTVV.

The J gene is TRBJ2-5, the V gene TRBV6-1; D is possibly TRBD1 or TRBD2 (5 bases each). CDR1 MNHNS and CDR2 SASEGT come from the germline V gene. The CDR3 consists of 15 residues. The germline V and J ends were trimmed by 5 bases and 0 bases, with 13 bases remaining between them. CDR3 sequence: CASSQPGTYQETQYF. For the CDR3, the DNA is TGTGCCAGCAGTCAGCCCGGGACGTACCAAGAGACCCAGTACTTC.

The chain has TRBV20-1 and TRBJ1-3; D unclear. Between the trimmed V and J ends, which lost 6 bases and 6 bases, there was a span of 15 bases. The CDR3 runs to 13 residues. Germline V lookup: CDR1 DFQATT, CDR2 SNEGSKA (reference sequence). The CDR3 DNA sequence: TGCAGTGCCCTCGCCCCGGGAGCAAACACCATATATTTT. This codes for CSALAPGANTIYF.

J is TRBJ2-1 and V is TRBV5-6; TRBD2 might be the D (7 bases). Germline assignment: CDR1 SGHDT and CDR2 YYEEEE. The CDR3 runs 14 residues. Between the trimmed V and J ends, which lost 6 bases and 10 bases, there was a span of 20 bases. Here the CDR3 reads CASMPKGGALEQFF. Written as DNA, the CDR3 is TGTGCCAGCATGCCCAAGGGGGGGGCCTTGGAGCAGTTCTTC.